This section outlines one TCR beta chain sequence together with its context. What it binds is not known. TCRdb's copy holds only in-frame clones and misses some; the assay was immunoSEQ multiplex PCR. The profile shows about 350,000 clones, 80% to 90% of them singletons. As to treatment: over 15 received Ad26.COV2.S at low or high dose, single or two shots; several received placebo; per-sample allocation not given. Specimen acquisition occurred on day 63 following the initial vaccine or placebo injection. The individual, an adult aged 18-55 years, was a donor in Boston. The data are from a study of Ad26.COV2.S vaccination and SARS-CoV-2 variants. Study-wide results and caveats: Spike-specific responses of CD8+ and CD4+ T cells were reported to display substantial breadth after vaccination. Assessments of TCR breadth and depth may have underestimated the total T cell responses.

The germline V gene encodes CDR1 SEHNR and CDR2 FQNEAQ (reference sequence). The CDR3 totals 13 residues. V dropped 5 bases and J dropped 4; count of bases not matched to a gene: 4. V is TRBV7-9 and J is TRBJ2-7; the match to TRBD1 covers 8 bases. This specimen was peripheral blood, taken in a trial of Ad26.COV2.S vaccine versus placebo. This receptor was taken from a person between 18 and 65 years old who received the Ad26.COV2.S COVID-19 vaccine or a placebo. As DNA, the CDR3 is TGTGCCAGCAGCCCGGGACAGGTATACGAGCAGTACTTC. Its protein is CASSPGQVYEQYF.